This T cell receptor beta chain was retrieved from a study of blood T cells in healthy people across ages. For the study at large: Capturing about one barcoded beta molecule per two T cells was achieved by template switching.

This clonotype was picked up one time. The antigen remains unidentified. A read error is possible here, since a much larger clone lies one base away. With a J-beta primer mix and a sample-barcoded 5' primer, a second PCR ran about 6 to 11 cycles. TCRdb passed the 5' RACE reads through MiXCR, listing each CDR3 protein once. Of some 670,000 distinct CDR3 sequences in the sample, 52% are singletons; the top ten hold less than 15%. Study-wide points: Comparison with aged donors showed that long-lived donors had more naive CD4+ cells and higher diversity.

The CDR3 spans 15 residues. Germline loops: CDR1 WNHNN, CDR2 SYGVQD (reference sequence). This TCR was sampled from a woman at least 80 years old in good health. The chain carries TRBV10-1 and TRBJ2-7; a weak D match, TRBD1 (7 bases). Sequencing input: blood. This CDR3 is CASGDAGQSAYEQYF. The CDR3 DNA follows: TGCGCCAGCGGTGATGCGGGACAGTCAGCCTACGAGCAGTACTTC.